This T cell receptor beta chain was recovered during a study of blood T cell repertoires in COVID-19. Clones were sequenced by immunoSEQ multiplex PCR, and TCRdb holds only the in-frame ones, with some missing. The sample lists some 150,000 clones, approximately 80% occurring once. The TCR originated in a man in his 60s with acute or convalescent COVID-19. Sequencing was done on a sample of peripheral blood.

The CDR3 reads CAISPGTSGPYEQYF. The CDR3 nucleotides are TGTGCCATCAGTCCCGGGACTAGCGGCCCCTACGAGCAGTACTTC. The V and J genes are TRBV10-3 and TRBJ2-7, with TRBD2 matching over 11 bases. V was pared by 5 bases and J by 2 bases, with 5 bases of the junction left unmatched. CDR1 ENHRY and CDR2 SYGVKD come from the germline V gene. This CDR3 contains 15 residues.